Below, one T cell receptor (beta chain) is given with its context. Its target is unknown. This sample was included in a study of T cell responses to AZD1222 COVID-19 vaccine. Study results and caveats: No day 14 peak samples; only post-peak repertoires were characterized. Spike-specific TCR breadth and depth both grew after two AZD1222 doses. Nearly half of unique spike-specific TCRs reportedly avoided B.1.351 and B.1.1.7 mutated regions.

The protocol was immunoSEQ multiplex PCR, while the TCRdb copy is restricted to in-frame clones and leaves out a portion. The table records about 140,000 clones, approximately 87% of them present only once. The receptor's source is an adult who received the AZD1222 COVID-19 vaccine. Sequencing was performed on peripheral blood, taken 28 days after the second AZD1222 dose.

The CDR3 bases are TGCAGCGTTGCCCAAGCAACGGGCACTGAAGCTTTCTTT. Its protein is CSVAQATGTEAFF. This chain connects TRBV29-1 to TRBJ1-1; D unclear. This CDR3 comprises 13 residues. V was pared by 4 bases and J by 4 bases, with 13 bases between. CDR1 and CDR2 from the germline V gene are SQVTM and ANQGSEA.